This record covers a single T cell receptor (beta chain). Its antigen is not known. These data belong to a study of cytomegalovirus exposure and HLA in healthy donors. Findings of the study overall: HLA restriction was apparent for most CMV-associated TCR beta chains in a later analysis.

PCR employed 60 Vbeta and 13 Jbeta primers. Sequencing was performed with immunoSEQ multiplex PCR; in TCRdb, only in-frame clones are kept and a portion is missing. The sample includes 200,000 or so clones, roughly four fifths of them seen just once. Trimming cost V 2 bases and J 1 base; bases outside gene matches: 3. CDR3 length: 16 residues. The germline CDR1 and CDR2 sequences are MNHEY and SMNVEV (reference sequence). The specimen was PBMCs. The rearrangement uses TRBV27 and TRBJ2-3; TRBD2 aligns across 10 bases. The TCR was taken from a woman between 18 and 30 years old in good health and CMV-seronegative. The CDR3 region has the DNA TGTGCCAGCAGTTTAAAGCTAGCGGGGGGCACAGATACGCAGTATTTT. Its protein product is CASSLKLAGGTDTQYF.